This is a list of T cell receptor beta chains from one sample in a study of cytomegalovirus exposure and HLA in healthy donors. Produced via immunoSEQ multiplex PCR; TCRdb's table is partial and in-frame only. The repertoire has around 200,000 clones, around 85% of them found once; the top ten carry 1.7%. The sample was PBMCs. These receptors originate from a man aged 50-60 years in good health and CMV-seronegative. CDR3s include the opening cysteine and the closing phenylalanine or tryptophan. The D gene is left open where the match is weak. Clone size is not always given. Where it is, it says once, few, many or a class for expanded clones.

j_call v_call d_call clone_size cdr3_aa cdr3_nt
TRBJ1-2 TRBV28 . few CASSLGGEDGYTF TGTGCCAGCAGTTTAGGGGGGGAAGATGGCTACACCTTC
TRBJ2-1 TRBV5-1 . . CASRGLESYNEQFF TGCGCCAGCCGAGGGCTAGAGTCCTACAATGAGCAGTTCTTC
TRBJ1-1 TRBV6-5 . . CASSYSYTQRAFF TGTGCCAGCAGTTATTCCTATACCCAGAGGGCTTTCTTT
TRBJ2-1 TRBV6-5 . . CASSYFRQFYNEQFF TGTGCCAGCAGTTACTTTCGACAATTCTACAATGAGCAGTTCTTC
TRBJ2-2 TRBV25-1 . . CASSEFPLGGRTGELFF TGTGCCAGCAGTGAATTTCCCCTCGGGGGGCGCACCGGGGAGCTGTTTTTT
TRBJ2-3 TRBV7-2 TRBD2 . CATKRGRTDTQYF TGTGCCACGAAGCGGGGCCGCACAGATACGCAGTATTTT
TRBJ2-7 TRBV28 TRBD2 . CASSPLGSGNNEQYF TGTGCCAGCAGCCCCCTGGGTAGCGGGAACAACGAGCAGTACTTC
TRBJ2-3 TRBV9 . . CASSVGPRVTDTQYF TGTGCCAGCAGCGTAGGTCCCAGGGTGACAGATACGCAGTATTTT
TRBJ2-7 TRBV29-1 TRBD1 . CSVPGQSLYEQYF TGCAGCGTACCGGGACAGAGCCTCTACGAGCAGTACTTC
TRBJ2-7 TRBV6-4 TRBD1 . CASSSGTGLYEQYF TGTGCCAGCAGCTCCGGGACAGGCCTCTACGAGCAGTACTTC
TRBJ2-3 TRBV9 TRBD1 . CASSVEGTGVADTQYF TGTGCCAGCAGCGTAGAGGGGACAGGGGTCGCAGATACGCAGTATTTT
TRBJ2-1 TRBV6-4 TRBD2 . CASSEDLAGSNEQFF TGTGCCAGCAGTGAAGATCTAGCGGGATCCAATGAGCAGTTCTTC
TRBJ2-4 TRBV28 . . CASSPRQSLAKNIQYF TGTGCCAGCAGCCCCAGACAGTCGCTAGCCAAAAACATTCAGTACTTC
TRBJ2-7 TRBV6-1 . . CASSQGRQYF TGTGCCAGCAGCCAGGGAAGGCAGTACTTC
TRBJ2-1 TRBV9 TRBD2 . CASSVLAGFDEQFF TGTGCCAGCAGCGTACTAGCGGGATTCGATGAGCAGTTCTTC
TRBJ2-1 TRBV19 . . CASSTSSVYNEQFF TGTGCCAGTAGTACTTCTTCCGTATACAATGAGCAGTTCTTC
TRBJ2-1 TRBV5-6 TRBD1 . CASSPGTGGINEQFF TGTGCCAGCAGCCCCGGGACAGGGGGTATCAATGAGCAGTTCTTC